Included here is one T cell receptor (beta chain) sequence, with context. This sample is part of a study of OX40 agonist ivuxolimab in advanced cancers. Across the whole study: Dose-escalation patients' cancers were hepatocellular carcinoma, melanoma, renal cell or head and neck cancer. One patient with hepatocellular carcinoma and two with cutaneous melanoma, three in all, had partial responses.

Profiled with immunoSEQ multiplex PCR; TCRdb holds only in-frame clones, not every one. The sample lists tens of thousands of clones; roughly 90% were seen once. Germline trimming cut 2 bases from V and 4 bases from J; bases unmatched to any gene: 8. This CDR3 has 16 residues. The germline V gene has CDR1 SGHAT and CDR2 FQNNGV. The clonotype originates from an adult with an advanced solid tumor such as melanoma, head and neck, liver or kidney cancer. This specimen consisted of CD4+ or CD8+ T cells sorted from blood, obtained in a trial of the OX40 agonist ivuxolimab. This rearrangement joins TRBV11-2 to TRBJ1-1, with 9 nucleotides matching TRBD1. This CDR3 reads CASSLRRTGVGTEAFF. In DNA form, the CDR3 reads TGTGCCAGCAGCTTACGCAGGACAGGGGTTGGCACTGAAGCTTTCTTT.